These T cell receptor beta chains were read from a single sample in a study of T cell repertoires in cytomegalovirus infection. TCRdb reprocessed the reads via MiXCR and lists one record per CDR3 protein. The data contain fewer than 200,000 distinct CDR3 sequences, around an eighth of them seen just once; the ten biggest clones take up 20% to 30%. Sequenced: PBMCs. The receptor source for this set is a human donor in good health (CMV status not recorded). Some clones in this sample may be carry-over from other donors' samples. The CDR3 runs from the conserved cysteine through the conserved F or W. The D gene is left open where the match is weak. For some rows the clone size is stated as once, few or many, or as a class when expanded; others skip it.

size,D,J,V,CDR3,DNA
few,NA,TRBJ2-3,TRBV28,CAIAGNPSTDTQYF,TGTGCCATCGCGGGGAACCCTAGCACAGATACGCAGTATTTT
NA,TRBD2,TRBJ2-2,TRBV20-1,CSARVGLAGGTGELFF,TGCAGTGCTAGAGTTGGACTAGCGGGAGGAACCGGGGAGCTGTTTTTT
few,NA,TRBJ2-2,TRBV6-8,CASSYSKMAGELFF,TGTGCCAGCAGTTACTCGAAGATGGCCGGGGAGCTGTTTTTT
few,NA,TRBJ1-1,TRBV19,CASRGPLNTEAFF,TGTGCCAGTAGGGGCCCGTTGAACACTGAAGCTTTCTTT
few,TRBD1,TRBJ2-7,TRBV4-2,CASSHDWTGTSYEQYF,TGTGCCAGCAGCCATGATTGGACAGGGACCTCCTACGAGCAGTACTTC
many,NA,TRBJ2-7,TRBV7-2,CASSRPGTGYEQYF,TGTGCCAGCAGCCGCCCAGGGACCGGGTACGAGCAGTACTTC
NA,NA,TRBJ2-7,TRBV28,CASSLQGGSYEQYF,TGTGCCAGCAGCCTACAGGGGGGGTCCTACGAGCAGTACTTC
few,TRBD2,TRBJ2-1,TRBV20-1,CSARTSGGPSSYNEQFF,TGCAGTGCCAGAACTAGCGGGGGCCCAAGCTCCTACAATGAGCAGTTCTTC
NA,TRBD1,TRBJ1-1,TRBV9,CASSATAAGGRAEAFF,TGTGCCAGCAGCGCGACAGCCGCAGGGGGGAGGGCTGAAGCTTTCTTT
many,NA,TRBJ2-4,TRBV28,CASSFGVNIQYF,TGTGCCAGCAGTTTCGGGGTGAACATTCAGTACTTC
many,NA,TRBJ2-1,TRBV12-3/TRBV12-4,CASSFDSSSYNEQFF,TGTGCCAGCAGTTTCGATTCATCCTCCTACAATGAGCAGTTCTTC
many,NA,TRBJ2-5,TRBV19,CASSIEGGRQETQYF,TGTGCCAGTAGTATAGAAGGAGGCAGACAAGAGACCCAGTACTTC
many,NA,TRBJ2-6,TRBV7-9,CASSEGGANVLTF,TGTGCCAGCAGTGAAGGGGGGGCCAACGTCCTGACTTTC
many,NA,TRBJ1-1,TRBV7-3,CASSLGGGNTEAFF,TGTGCCAGCAGCTTAGGGGGGGGGAACACTGAAGCTTTCTTT
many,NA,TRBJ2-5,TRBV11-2,CASSFGSTGPQETQYF,TGTGCCAGCAGCTTCGGCTCGACAGGCCCTCAAGAGACCCAGTACTTC
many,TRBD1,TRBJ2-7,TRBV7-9,CASSLSVGTGNSYEQYF,TGTGCCAGCAGCTTGTCGGTGGGGACAGGGAACTCCTACGAGCAGTACTTC
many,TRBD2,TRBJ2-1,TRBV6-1,CASKGLAGLYNEQFF,TGTGCCAGCAAGGGACTAGCGGGCCTATACAATGAGCAGTTCTTC
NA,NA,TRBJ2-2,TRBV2,CASRGPTGELFF,TGTGCCAGCAGGGGACCGACCGGGGAGCTGTTTTTT
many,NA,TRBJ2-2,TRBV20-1,CSARDLPGELFF,TGCAGTGCTAGAGATTTACCCGGGGAGCTGTTTTTT
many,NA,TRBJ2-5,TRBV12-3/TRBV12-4,CASSLTRLLETQYF,TGTGCCAGCAGTTTAACAAGGTTATTAGAGACCCAGTACTTC
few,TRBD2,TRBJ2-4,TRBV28,CASRVTSGAGAKNIQYF,TGTGCCAGCAGGGTGACTAGCGGGGCTGGAGCCAAAAACATTCAGTACTTC
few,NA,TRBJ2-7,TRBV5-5,CASSYPGNSYEQYF,TGTGCCAGCAGCTACCCCGGGAATTCCTACGAGCAGTACTTC
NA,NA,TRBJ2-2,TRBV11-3,CASSKGYTGELFF,TGTGCCAGCAGTAAAGGGTACACCGGGGAGCTGTTTTTT
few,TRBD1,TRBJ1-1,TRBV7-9,CASSFGQAEAFF,TGTGCCAGCAGCTTTGGACAGGCTGAAGCTTTCTTT
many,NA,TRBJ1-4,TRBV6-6,CATKEAAVEKLFF,TGTGCCACCAAAGAGGCGGCGGTGGAAAAACTGTTTTTT
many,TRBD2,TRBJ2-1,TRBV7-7,CASSSLAGGLNNEQFF,TGTGCTAGCAGCTCACTAGCGGGAGGACTCAACAATGAGCAGTTCTTC
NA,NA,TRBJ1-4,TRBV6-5,CASSYSPVAEKLFF,TGTGCCAGCAGTTACTCCCCAGTAGCTGAAAAACTGTTTTTT